This T cell receptor beta chain was obtained from a study of T cell responses to AZD1222 COVID-19 vaccine. Findings and caveats of the study: There were mostly white British donors and more females than males, and clonal diversity was possibly underestimated.

The CDR3 has 12 residues. Trimming took 5 bases from V and 9 from J, leaving 10 bases between them. Looked up from germline, CDR1 is MDHEN and CDR2 is SYDVKM. As regards this clone: Its antigen remains unidentified.

Here immunoSEQ multiplex PCR was the method, and the copy in TCRdb shows in-frame clones only, minus some. The sample contains about 83,000 clones, about 91% of which appear only once. Here the sequenced sample was peripheral blood, taken 28 days after the second AZD1222 dose. The receptor comes from an adult who received the AZD1222 COVID-19 vaccine. The V and J genes are TRBV28 and TRBJ1-4, with D unclear. The CDR3 is CASSQRPQKLFF. The CDR3, as DNA: TGTGCCAGCAGTCAGAGGCCCCAAAAACTGTTTTTT. Based on the CDR3 plus reference TRBV28 and TRBJ1-4, the full variable domain is DVKVTQSSRYLVKRTGEKVFLECVQDMDHENMFWYRQDPGLGLRLIYFSYDVKMKEKGDIPEGYSVSREKKERFSLILESASTNQTSMYLCASSQRPQKLFFGSGTQLSVL.